The count of the clone carrying this T cell receptor (beta chain) is one. In the original workflow: The assay estimated nucleated cells by amplifying reference gene primers. Profiling relied on immunoSEQ multiplex PCR, and the TCRdb table lists in-frame clones only, not all of them. That table supplies the V and J calls and clone size; D and trimming were determined from the DNA. The profile shows roughly 200,000 clones, more than 75% of them singletons. Deletions cut 0 bases from V and 10 bases from J, with 18 bases between. Germline V gene lookup returns CDR1 LNHNV and CDR2 YYDKDF (reference sequence). The CDR3 extends over 16 amino acids. The source of the sample is a study of blood T cell repertoires in COVID-19. Across the study: Researchers got acute and convalescent COVID-19 samples from the United States, Italy and Spain. Nucleic acid was either cDNA or gDNA, and it came from T cells, B-cell-depleted T cells, or PBMCs.

The sequenced sample consisted of peripheral blood. This clonotype originated in a woman aged 45-65 years with active or convalescent COVID-19. V and J are TRBV15 and TRBJ1-4, with a possible D match to TRBD1 (6 bases). The CDR3 sequence: CATSRDSGALRGKLFF. Here the CDR3 DNA reads TGTGCCACCAGCAGAGATTCAGGGGCCCTTAGGGGAAAACTGTTTTTT.